Listed below are T cell receptor beta chains from one sample, sequenced in a study of healthy donors' naive CD4 and CD8 T cells. Each CDR3 protein gets one entry after TCRdb re-called the reads with MiXCR. The sample lists approximately 200,000 distinct CDR3 sequences; 65% to 75% were seen once. Sequencing was done on a sample of naive CD4+ and CD8+ T cells sorted from blood, pooled from several donors. The receptors stem from a pool of human donors in good health; the sample pools cells from several healthy donors. Both conserved end residues are part of each CDR3. Each record gives: J gene, V gene, CDR3 protein.

TRBJ2-1,TRBV14,CASSQETSGRSYNEQFF
TRBJ2-3,TRBV18,CASSPSGMVTQYF
TRBJ2-7,TRBV20-1,CSAREQGAGEQYF
TRBJ2-2,TRBV5-1,CASSLLQPNTGELFF
TRBJ1-1,TRBV6-2/TRBV6-3,CASSRLQGSGTEAFF
TRBJ2-3,TRBV5-4,CASSLEGLAGADTQYF
TRBJ2-7,TRBV12-3/TRBV12-4,CASSRPTSPPFYEQYF
TRBJ1-5,TRBV12-5,CASGTMQGGGQPQHF
TRBJ2-5,TRBV29-1,CSVVAGGPETQYF
TRBJ2-5,TRBV19,CASSIGASYQETQYF
TRBJ2-7,TRBV5-4,CASRYGTVSYEQYF
TRBJ2-1,TRBV5-5,CASSSESYNEQFF
TRBJ2-7,TRBV20-1,CSARDGRGVYEQYF
TRBJ2-2,TRBV27,CASRGGGNRELFF
TRBJ1-1,TRBV6-5,CASSHNSPYTEAFF
TRBJ1-5,TRBV19,CASTMREVRAYNQPQHF
TRBJ2-7,TRBV10-3,CAISEGGNRGYEQYF
TRBJ1-5,TRBV6-2/TRBV6-3,CASSRTSYSNQPQHF
TRBJ2-7,TRBV5-5,CASSLVPRGGVQPASGSYEQYF
TRBJ1-6,TRBV29-1,CSVRLGGDGFSSYNSPLHF
TRBJ2-7,TRBV6-5,CASSYSQGAASYEQYF
TRBJ2-3,TRBV29-1,CSVDSLRGSGTDTQYF
TRBJ1-1,TRBV20-1,CRAGDTEAFF
TRBJ1-5,TRBV20-1,CSARIDRANQPQHF
TRBJ1-2,TRBV29-1,CSVEVRPYGYTF
TRBJ2-1,TRBV10-3,CAIKSGTGGDWDEQFF
TRBJ2-1,TRBV19,CASRGQGFYNEQFF
TRBJ2-1,TRBV5-1,CASSYPANEQFF
TRBJ1-1,TRBV12-3/TRBV12-4,CASSLSLKGYTEAFF
TRBJ1-1,TRBV11-1,CASSLAWETFF
TRBJ2-5,TRBV12-3/TRBV12-4,CASSLGGLAGGETQYF
TRBJ1-1,TRBV19,CASSTFTGDTEAFF
TRBJ1-1,TRBV27,CASSLSLPPTTEAFF
TRBJ1-4,TRBV7-8,CASSRTRNNEKLFF
TRBJ2-1,TRBV12-3/TRBV12-4,CASSLVGDGEQFF
TRBJ2-7,TRBV21-1,CASSNRDLSSYEQYF
TRBJ2-7,TRBV30,CAWSGSASYEQYF
TRBJ2-2,TRBV19,CASSWLAGTNTGELFF
TRBJ2-7,TRBV6-5,CASSEDRVGEQYF
TRBJ2-1,TRBV11-2,CASSDGPGSYNEQFF
TRBJ2-1,TRBV29-1,CSVASYNEQFF
TRBJ1-2,TRBV10-3,CAISDSRTGYGYTF
TRBJ2-1,TRBV5-1,CASSLTSGSYNEQFF
TRBJ2-2,TRBV29-1,CSVFGLGANGELFF
TRBJ2-7,TRBV11-1,CASSFRTGGIIYEQYF
TRBJ2-1,TRBV12-3/TRBV12-4,CASSPGLAANEQFF
TRBJ1-5,TRBV6-2/TRBV6-3,CASSWDRDNQPQHF
TRBJ1-1,TRBV28,CASSPGRRNTEAFF
TRBJ1-1,TRBV19,CASSIARRQADTEAFF
TRBJ2-7,TRBV29-1,CSGRPLYEQYF
TRBJ2-1,TRBV30,CAWTLRDRGYNEQFF
TRBJ2-3,TRBV24-1,CATLWGILRTDTQYF
TRBJ2-3,TRBV27,CASTTLGLAGVRADTQYF
TRBJ2-7,TRBV19,CASSMGRSSYEQYF
TRBJ2-1,TRBV7-9,CASSLLGQGTDEQFF
TRBJ2-1,TRBV6-6,CASSYSVGLAYNEQFF
TRBJ1-1,TRBV29-1,CSVLLGNTEAFF
TRBJ2-1,TRBV29-1,CSGGREEQFF
TRBJ2-1,TRBV12-3/TRBV12-4,CASSLRPLAAVLYNEQFF